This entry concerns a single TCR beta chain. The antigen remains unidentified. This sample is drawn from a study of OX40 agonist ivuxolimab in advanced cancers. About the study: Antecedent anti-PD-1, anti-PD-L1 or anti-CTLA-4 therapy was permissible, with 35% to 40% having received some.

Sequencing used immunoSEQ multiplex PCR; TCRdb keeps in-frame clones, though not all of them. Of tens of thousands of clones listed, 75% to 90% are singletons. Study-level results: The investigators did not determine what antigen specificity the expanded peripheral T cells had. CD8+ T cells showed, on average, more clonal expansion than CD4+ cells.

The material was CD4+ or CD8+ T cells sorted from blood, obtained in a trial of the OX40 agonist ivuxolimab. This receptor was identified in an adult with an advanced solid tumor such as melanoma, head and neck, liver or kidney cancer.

Here the CDR3 reads CASSPIQGAGTGELFF. The CDR3 DNA sequence: TGTGCCAGCAGCCCGATCCAGGGGGCGGGCACCGGGGAGCTGTTTTTT. The chain carries TRBV14 and TRBJ2-2; 8 bases align to TRBD1. V lost 4 bases and J lost 4; bases outside the gene matches: 8. This CDR3 has 16 residues. Germline CDR1 is SGHDN and CDR2 is FVKESK.